This TCR beta chain was recovered during a study of Tregs in tolerant kidney transplant recipients. Study-wide points: Tregs expanded with activated donor B cells seemed most donor-specific. Changing PCR primers prevented nucleotide comparison between some patients' samples. In tolerant patients, donor-specific Tregs outgrew total Tregs, suggesting antigen-driven expansion.

FACS sorting followed an approximately 6-day coculture of CFSE-labeled recipient PBMCs with irradiated graft donor PBMCs. Clones were read by immunoSEQ multiplex PCR, and TCRdb kept only the in-frame ones, dropping some. The table gives about 3,000 clones; the top ten clones make up over 6.5% of it. The CDR3 is 16 amino acids. The ends lost 4 bases at V and 4 bases at J; junction bases unmatched: 9. Germline V CDR1 and CDR2: PRHDT, FYEKMQ (reference sequence). Points on this clone: Antigen specificity is unknown. Read coverage stops 3 residues before the CDR3 terminus; the germline J gene supplies the remainder.

The sample in question was CD8+ T cells from blood cultured with allogeneic cells, obtained before the transplant. The sequence was obtained from a human patient who received a combined kidney and bone marrow transplant. The chain links TRBV13 to TRBJ2-1; TRBD2 aligns across 8 bases. The covered CDR3 bases are TGTGCCAGCAGCTCCCCCGGGACTAGGGGTTACAATGAG. Its protein is CASSSPGTRGYNE. The entire CDR3 reads CASSSPGTRGYNEQFF.